The subject of this entry is one T cell receptor beta chain. These data are taken from a study of control samples from healthy donors and cancer patients. The germline V and J ends were trimmed by 4 bases and 4 bases, with 17 bases remaining between them. The CDR3 covers 15 residues. The germline CDR1 and CDR2 sequences are SGHRS and YFSETQ. Profiling relied on immunoSEQ multiplex PCR, and the TCRdb table lists in-frame clones only, not all of them. The table shows approximately 210,000 clones, with roughly nine tenths occurring only once. The sequence was obtained from a man in his thirties or forties in good health. V is TRBV5-1 and J is TRBJ1-2, with TRBD1 as a possible D gene (5 bases). Material for sequencing was blood. CDR3 sequence reads: CASSPGREVGYGYTF. In DNA, the CDR3 is TGCGCCAGCAGCCCGGGCAGGGAGGTTGGCTATGGCTACACCTTC.